The 19 T cell receptor beta chains presented below share a single source sample, sequenced in a study of shared clonotypes between healthy human individuals. The table came from immunoSEQ multiplex PCR; TCRdb's copy has only in-frame clones and leaves some out. In the table there are a few million clones, approximately 93% of which are singletons. Sequencing was carried out using naive CD4+ T cells from PBMCs. The subset was: CD45RA+ positively selected. All receptors derive from a young man in good health. Some clones in this sample may be carry-over from other donors' samples.

The V gene is TRBV5-1, the J gene TRBJ1-1, with 7 bases that match TRBD1. This CDR3 has 16 residues. The V segment lost 4 bases and the J segment 0 bases; nucleotides outside the gene matches: 9. Germline V gene lookup returns CDR1 SGHRS and CDR2 YFSETQ. Here the CDR3 reads CASSPRQGRMNTEAFF. The DNA for the CDR3 is TGCGCCAGCAGCCCCCGACAGGGACGGATGAACACTGAAGCTTTCTTT. Looking up the rest from reference TRBV5-1 and TRBJ1-1 gives the full variable domain: KAGVTQTPRYLIKTRGQQVTLSCSPISGHRSVSWYQQTPGQGLQFLFEYFSETQRNKGNFPGRFSGRQFSNSRSEMNVSTLELGDSALYLCASSPRQGRMNTEAFFGQGTRLTVV.

This clone appeared once. This chain uses TRBV19 with TRBJ2-7; 7 bases are shared with TRBD2. CDR1 is LNHDA, CDR2 SQIVND, per germline (reference sequence). V was clipped by 1 base and J by 6 bases; unmatched bases: 6. CDR3 length equals 14 residues. DNA of the CDR3: TGTGCCAGTAGTATAGGCGCGGGAGTTTTCGAGCAGTACTTC. The encoded protein is CASSIGAGVFEQYF.

The gene calls are TRBV28 and TRBJ2-1; unclear D gene. V dropped 8 bases and J dropped 2 bases, with 10 bases sitting between them. The CDR3 runs to 13 residues. Germline-derived CDR1 and CDR2 are MDHEN and SYDVKM. CDR3 sequence (DNA): TGTGCCAGCGATGGCAGCCCCTACAATGAGCAGTTCTTC. It translates to CASDGSPYNEQFF.

The V call is TRBV27, the J call TRBJ1-2; D might be TRBD1 (5 bases). Germline V gene data show CDR1 as MNHEY and CDR2 as SMNVEV (reference sequence). Trimming removed 6 bases at V and 7 bases at J, with 21 bases between. The CDR3 has 15 amino acids. The CDR3 is CASRPFGGGGSGYTF. The CDR3, as DNA: TGTGCCAGCAGGCCGTTTGGGGGGGGAGGATCTGGCTACACCTTC.

V usage is TRBV10-3 and J usage is TRBJ2-1, with 9 bases matching TRBD2. The ends lost 7 bases at V and 3 bases at J; junction bases unmatched: 7. CDR3 length: 15 residues. CDR1 ENHRY and CDR2 SYGVKD come from the germline V gene. The CDR3 DNA reads TGTGCCATCACCCCACTAGCGGGCAACTACAATGAGCAGTTCTTC. Protein: CAITPLAGNYNEQFF.

This chain joins TRBV4-1 and TRBJ2-1; 9 nucleotides align to TRBD1. Germline assignment: CDR1 MGHRA and CDR2 YSYEKL. J lost 12 bases, V lost 1 base, and 13 bases had no gene match. The CDR3 extends over 16 amino acids. The CDR3 DNA reads as TGCGCCAGCAGCCAAGGGGATTGGACAGGGGATTTGGGGCAGTTCTTC. Its translation is CASSQGDWTGDLGQFF.

The rearrangement links TRBV4-2 to TRBJ1-2; D is undetermined. V was pared by 4 bases and J by 3 bases, with 9 bases between. The CDR3 sequence is 13 residues long. The germline CDR1 and CDR2 sequences are LGHNA and YNFKEQ. CDR3 loop: CASSPGDDYGYTF. CDR3 bases: TGTGCCAGCAGCCCTGGGGATGACTATGGCTACACCTTC.

The chain combines TRBV9 with TRBJ2-7; tentative D call: TRBD2 (6 bases). Germline V gives CDR1 SGDLS, CDR2 YYNGEE. CDR3 length equals 14 residues. Trimming cost V 3 bases and J 4 bases, with 14 bases left between them. CDR3 nucleotides: TGTGCCAGCAGCGCAACATTCGGGAGTTACGAGCAGTACTTC. Protein product: CASSATFGSYEQYF.

Concerning this clone: Other DNA sequences within the sample encode an identical CDR3. The gene calls are TRBV5-1 and TRBJ1-2; possible D gene TRBD1, 5 bases. The CDR3 covers 14 residues. In germline, CDR1 is SGHRS, CDR2 YFSETQ. Trimming removed 0 bases at V and 2 bases at J, with 8 bases between. The CDR3: CASSLGTPNYGYTF. DNA of the CDR3: TGCGCCAGCAGCTTGGGGACACCGAACTATGGCTACACCTTC.

The chain links TRBV4-1 to TRBJ2-4; 7 positions agree with TRBD2. The CDR3 consists of 16 residues. With 1 base clipped from V and 6 bases from J, the junction kept 9 bases outside the gene matches. Germline V gene sequence: CDR1 MGHRA, CDR2 YSYEKL. CDR3 region: CASSQGFVLAVNIQYF. CDR3 nucleotide sequence: TGCGCCAGCAGCCAAGGGTTTGTGCTAGCGGTAAACATTCAGTACTTC.

The chain has TRBV11-2 and TRBJ2-5; TRBD2 agrees at 11 bases. This CDR3 has 15 amino acids. Germline CDR1 and CDR2: SGHAT and FQNNGV. The ends lost 1 base at V and 5 bases at J; junction bases unmatched: 3. The CDR3 nucleotides are TGTGCCAGCAGCTTAGCTCCTAGCGGGAGGGAGACCCAGTACTTC. It codes for CASSLAPSGRETQYF.

The chain joins TRBV5-1 to TRBJ2-7, with D uncertain. The CDR3 covers 15 residues. Germline V CDR1 and CDR2: SGHRS, YFSETQ. Trimming took 0 bases from V and 2 from J, leaving 12 bases between them. In DNA, the CDR3 is TGCGCCAGCAGCTTGGCGCCCGCTGGCCCCTACGAGCAGTACTTC. It encodes CASSLAPAGPYEQYF. The full variable domain, its missing parts supplied by reference TRBV5-1 and TRBJ2-7, is KAGVTQTPRYLIKTRGQQVTLSCSPISGHRSVSWYQQTPGQGLQFLFEYFSETQRNKGNFPGRFSGRQFSNSRSEMNVSTLELGDSALYLCASSLAPAGPYEQYFGPGTRLTVT.

V usage is TRBV4-1 and J usage is TRBJ1-2; TRBD1 matches at 7 bases. V was pared by 4 bases and J by 3 bases, with 8 bases of the junction left unmatched. Germline V gene lookup returns CDR1 MGHRA and CDR2 YSYEKL. The CDR3 is 15 amino acids. This chain's CDR3 is CASSPGIGTDYGYTF. CDR3 DNA: TGCGCCAGCAGCCCAGGGATAGGGACAGACTATGGCTACACCTTC.

Points on this clone: Other nucleotide sequences in the sample specify the same CDR3. J is TRBJ1-1 and V is TRBV6-5; D remains ambiguous. The CDR3 totals 12 residues. Germline CDR1 is MNHEY and CDR2 is SVGAGI. V was shortened by 5 bases and J by 11 bases, with 15 bases between the two germline ends. The CDR3 DNA sequence: TGTGCCAGCAGTGGACGTGGTTTCGAGGCTTTCTTT. Amino acids: CASSGRGFEAFF.

The chain carries TRBV2 and TRBJ2-7; a weak D match, TRBD2 (5 bases). V was cut by 7 bases and J by 8 bases, with 24 bases left in between. Germline CDR1 reads SNHLY; CDR2 reads FYNNEI. This CDR3 has 15 amino acids. The CDR3 nucleotides read TGTGCCAGCATGGACGGGCGGGCCGTATACCCCCAGCAGTACTTC. Its translation is CASMDGRAVYPQQYF.

This chain joins TRBV27 and TRBJ1-2; D ambiguous. The V gene lost 5 bases and the J gene lost 5 bases, with 18 bases spanning the gap. Looked up from germline, CDR1 is MNHEY and CDR2 is SMNVEV (reference sequence). There are 15 residues in the CDR3. Here the CDR3 reads CASSPSRGQLYGYTF. DNA for the CDR3: TGTGCCAGCAGTCCCAGTCGCGGGCAGCTGTATGGCTACACCTTC.

The sample holds one count of this clone. The sample carries other DNA sequences with the same CDR3. The gene calls are TRBV6-5 and TRBJ2-7, with D possibly being TRBD2 (6 bases). The CDR3 is made up of 13 amino acids. Per the germline V gene, CDR1 is MNHEY and CDR2 is SVGAGI. V shed 10 bases and J shed 3 bases, with 16 bases lying between them. CDR3 DNA sequence: TGTGCCACCCGCAAGGGAGGCGGCTACGAGCAGTACTTC. This gives the protein CATRKGGGYEQYF.

The chain employs TRBV7-2 and TRBJ2-7; possibly TRBD2 for D (6 bases). The CDR3 loop spans 13 amino acids. Trimming took 5 bases from V and 3 from J, leaving 11 bases between them. The germline V gene has CDR1 SGHTA and CDR2 FQGNSA. The DNA of the CDR3 is TGTGCCAGCAGCCAGGGACTGAGCTACGAGCAGTACTTC. Translated, it gives CASSQGLSYEQYF.

V usage is TRBV5-8 and J usage is TRBJ2-2, with 7 bases aligning to TRBD2. The CDR3 consists of 17 residues. Germline V CDR1 and CDR2: SGHTS, YDEGEE. V was clipped by 0 bases and J by 1 base; unmatched bases: 6. CDR3 in amino acids: CASSLAWGGQNTGELFF. The CDR3 region has the DNA TGTGCCAGCAGCTTGGCCTGGGGAGGGCAGAACACCGGGGAGCTGTTTTTT.